The rows below give T cell receptor beta chains drawn from one sample of a study of post-analysis software for immune sequencing data. TCRdb ran MiXCR on the PCR reads and lists one entry per CDR3 protein. Counted here are 400,000 to 500,000 distinct CDR3 sequences, roughly 38% occurring once; the ten biggest clones make up 7.6%. Sequencing input: blood. Receptor source: a girl aged 2-9 years with multiple sclerosis. Both conserved end residues are part of each CDR3. Fields, in order: clone size, V gene, J gene, D gene, CDR3 protein, CDR3 DNA. A D gene is named only where the DNA matches it firmly. Expanded clones are given a class, and other clones once, few, many or no size at all.

>NA|TRBV29-1|TRBJ1-4|TRBD1
CSASTGTNEELFF
TGCAGCGCCTCGACAGGGACTAATGAAGAACTGTTTTTT
>NA|TRBV13|TRBJ2-5|NA
CASSSPLTYPRTQYF
TGTGCCAGCAGCTCACCATTGACTTACCCCCGGACCCAGTACTTC
>NA|TRBV6-6|TRBJ2-3|NA
CASSYSIAVSTDTQYF
TGTGCCAGCAGTTACTCCATAGCCGTTAGCACAGATACGCAGTATTTT
>few|TRBV14|TRBJ2-6|NA
CASSQDKASGANVLTF
TGTGCCAGCAGCCAAGATAAGGCTTCTGGGGCCAACGTCCTGACTTTC
>NA|TRBV28|TRBJ1-2|TRBD1
CASSLEGTAIKLIFGGYTF
TGTGCCAGCAGTTTGGAAGGGACAGCCATTAAACTCATTTTCGGGGGCTACACCTTC
>NA|TRBV5-1|TRBJ2-2|TRBD2
CASSDRTSGGAGTGELFF
TGCGCCAGCAGCGATCGGACTAGCGGGGGGGCAGGGACCGGGGAGCTGTTTTTT
>few|TRBV4-1|TRBJ2-7|TRBD2
CASSQDGLALIYEQYF
TGCGCCAGCAGCCAAGACGGACTAGCCCTTATCTACGAGCAGTACTTC
>NA|TRBV7-2|TRBJ2-7|TRBD1
CASSTQGDSYEQYF
TGTGCCAGCAGCACACAGGGGGATTCCTACGAGCAGTACTTC
>few|TRBV6-1|TRBJ1-2|NA
CASRSPATGTRWGYGYTF
TGTGCCAGCCGCTCCCCGGCGACCGGGACACGGTGGGGCTATGGCTACACCTTC
>NA|TRBV29-1|TRBJ2-5|NA
CSAALPPQETQYF
TGCAGCGCTGCGCTCCCTCCTCAAGAGACCCAGTACTTC
>medium-sized|TRBV12-3/TRBV12-4|TRBJ2-5|NA
CASSLVQETQYF
TGTGCCAGCAGCTTAGTCCAAGAGACCCAGTACTTC
>NA|TRBV6-4|TRBJ2-3|NA
CASSQGQFFTDTQYF
TGTGCCAGCAGCCAGGGCCAGTTTTTCACAGATACGCAGTATTTT
>NA|TRBV5-1|TRBJ2-3|NA
CASSWLDGSVDTQYF
TGCGCCAGCAGCTGGCTGGACGGATCGGTAGATACGCAGTATTTT
>once|TRBV29-1|TRBJ1-1|TRBD1
CSALTGFRTEAFF
TGCAGCGCCCTGACAGGGTTCCGCACTGAAGCTTTCTTT
>NA|TRBV7-3|TRBJ2-2|NA
CASSFPTGELFF
TGTGCCAGCAGCTTCCCCACCGGGGAGCTGTTTTTT
>NA|TRBV2|TRBJ2-3|NA
CASSEQYSTDTQYF
TGTGCCAGCAGTGAACAGTATAGCACAGATACGCAGTATTTT
>few|TRBV7-8|TRBJ2-3|NA
CASSLGGSGADTQYF
TGTGCCAGCAGCTTAGGGGGGAGTGGGGCAGATACGCAGTATTTT